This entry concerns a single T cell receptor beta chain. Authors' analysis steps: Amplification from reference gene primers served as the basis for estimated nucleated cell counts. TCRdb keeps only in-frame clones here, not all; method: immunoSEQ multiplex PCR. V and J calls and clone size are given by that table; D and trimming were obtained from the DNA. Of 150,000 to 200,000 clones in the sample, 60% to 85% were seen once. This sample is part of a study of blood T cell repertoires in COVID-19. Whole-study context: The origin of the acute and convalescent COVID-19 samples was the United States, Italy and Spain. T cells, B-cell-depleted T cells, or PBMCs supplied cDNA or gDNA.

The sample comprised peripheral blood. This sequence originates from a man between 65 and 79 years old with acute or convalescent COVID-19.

The CDR3, as DNA: TGTGCCTGGAGTGTACGTCGGAGCGGGAGCTTTGAGCAGTACTTC. It translates to CAWSVRRSGSFEQYF. V is TRBV30 and J is TRBJ2-7, with TRBD2 matching 8 bases. Per germline, CDR1 GTSNPN and CDR2 SVGIG (reference sequence). The CDR3 runs 15 residues. V lost 0 bases and J lost 7; bases outside the gene matches: 11.